The sequence of this T cell receptor (beta chain) was determined in a study of identical twins. In regard to this clonotype: Its antigen is as yet unknown.

TCRdb ran MiXCR on the 5' RACE reads and lists one entry per CDR3 protein. The profile covers around 250,000 distinct CDR3 sequences, with 6.5% appearing a single time and more than 12% taken by the ten largest. The CDR3 has 17 residues. With 3 bases removed from V and 0 bases from J, the gap between germline ends came to 14 bases. Germline CDR1 reads SEHNR; CDR2 reads FQNEAQ (reference sequence). Study conclusions and caveats: Those out-of-frame alpha sequences shared by twins showed an excess of low generation probability.

The same specimen was also included in a second study, on T cells expressing NK-cell markers. That publication notes: Underlying the TCR beta repertoires were sorted CD3+CD56+NKG2C+, CD3+CD56+NKG2C- and CD3+CD56-NKG2C+ T cells.

Sequenced material: CD8+ T cells sorted from blood. The V gene is TRBV7-9, the J gene TRBJ2-2; maybe TRBD2 (6 bases). The source of this sequence is a woman between 18 and 30 years old in good health. In nucleotides, the CDR3 is TGTGCCAGCAGCTTTGGCGGAGGGACGGCGAACACCGGGGAGCTGTTTTTT. This gives the protein CASSFGGGTANTGELFF.